This TCR beta chain was sequenced in a study of T-cell reconstitution after alpha-beta-depleted transplantation in children. Germline V gene data show CDR1 as LGHDT and CDR2 as YNNKEL (reference sequence). This CDR3 is built from 15 residues. J lost 4 bases, V lost 1 base, and 2 bases had no gene match. This clonotype was seen ten or more times. Preparation of the TCRbeta library was carried out with unique molecular identifiers. One entry per CDR3 protein, called by TCRdb with MiXCR from the PCR reads. This repertoire shows 73,000 or so distinct CDR3 sequences, just under 5% found once; its top ten account for approximately 17%.

The material sequenced was PBMCs, mostly from graft donor cells, taken 180 days after TCRalphabeta/CD19-depleted stem cell transplant. The chain is built from TRBV3-1 and TRBJ2-2, with 8 bases fitting TRBD2. The TCR was taken from a boy younger than two who had a stem cell transplant for acute myeloid leukemia, so the T cells may come from the graft donor. CDR3 nucleotides: TGTGCCAGCAGCCAAGTCGGGGGGGGCACCGGGGAGCTGTTTTTT. It codes for CASSQVGGGTGELFF.